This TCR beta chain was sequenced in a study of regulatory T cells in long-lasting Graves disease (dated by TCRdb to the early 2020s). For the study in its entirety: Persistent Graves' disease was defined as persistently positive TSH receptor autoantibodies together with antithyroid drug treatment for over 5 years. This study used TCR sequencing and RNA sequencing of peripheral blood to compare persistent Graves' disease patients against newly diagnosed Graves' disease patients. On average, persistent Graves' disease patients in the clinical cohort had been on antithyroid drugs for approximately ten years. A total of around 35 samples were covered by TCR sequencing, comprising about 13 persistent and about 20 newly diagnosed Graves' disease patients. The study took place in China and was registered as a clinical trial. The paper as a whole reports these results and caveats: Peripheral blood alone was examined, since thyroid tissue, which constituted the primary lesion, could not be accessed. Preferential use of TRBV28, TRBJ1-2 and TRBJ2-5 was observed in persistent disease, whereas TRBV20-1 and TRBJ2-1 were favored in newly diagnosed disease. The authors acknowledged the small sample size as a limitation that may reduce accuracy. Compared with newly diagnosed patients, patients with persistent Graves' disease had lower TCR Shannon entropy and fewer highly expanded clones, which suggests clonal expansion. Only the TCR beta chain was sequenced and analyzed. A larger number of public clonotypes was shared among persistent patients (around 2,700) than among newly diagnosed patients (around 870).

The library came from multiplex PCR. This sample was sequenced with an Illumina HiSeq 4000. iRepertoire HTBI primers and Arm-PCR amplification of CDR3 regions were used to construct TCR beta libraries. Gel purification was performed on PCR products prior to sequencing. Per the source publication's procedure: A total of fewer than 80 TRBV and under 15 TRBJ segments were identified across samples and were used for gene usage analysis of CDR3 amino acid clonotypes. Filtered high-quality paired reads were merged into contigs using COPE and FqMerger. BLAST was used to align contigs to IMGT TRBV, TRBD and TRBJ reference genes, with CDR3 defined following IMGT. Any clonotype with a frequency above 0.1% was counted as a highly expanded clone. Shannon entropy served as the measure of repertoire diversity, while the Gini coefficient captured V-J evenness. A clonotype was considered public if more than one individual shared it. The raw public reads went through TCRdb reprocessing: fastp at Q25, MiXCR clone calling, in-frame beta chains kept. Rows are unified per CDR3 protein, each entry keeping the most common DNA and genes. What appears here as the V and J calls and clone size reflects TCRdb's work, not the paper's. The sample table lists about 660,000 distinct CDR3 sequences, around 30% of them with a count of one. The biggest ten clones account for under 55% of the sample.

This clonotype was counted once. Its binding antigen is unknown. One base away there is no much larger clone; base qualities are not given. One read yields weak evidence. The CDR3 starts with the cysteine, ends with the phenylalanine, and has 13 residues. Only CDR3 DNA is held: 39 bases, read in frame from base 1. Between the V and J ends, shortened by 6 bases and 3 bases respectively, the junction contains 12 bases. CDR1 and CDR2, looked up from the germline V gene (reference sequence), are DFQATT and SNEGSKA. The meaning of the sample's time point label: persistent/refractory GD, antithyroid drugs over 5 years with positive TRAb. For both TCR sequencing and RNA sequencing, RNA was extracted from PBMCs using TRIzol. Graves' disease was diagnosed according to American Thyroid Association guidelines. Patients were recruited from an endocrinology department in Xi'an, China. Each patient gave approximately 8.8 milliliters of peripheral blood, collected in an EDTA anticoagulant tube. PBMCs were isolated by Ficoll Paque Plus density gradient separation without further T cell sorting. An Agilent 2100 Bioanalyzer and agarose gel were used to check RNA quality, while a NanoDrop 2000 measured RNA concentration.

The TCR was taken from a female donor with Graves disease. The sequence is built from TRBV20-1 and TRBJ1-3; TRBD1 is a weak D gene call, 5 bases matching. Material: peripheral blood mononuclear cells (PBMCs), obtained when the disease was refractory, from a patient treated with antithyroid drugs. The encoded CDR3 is CSAGGVNGNTIYF. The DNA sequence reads TGCAGTGCCGGAGGGGTAAATGGAAACACCATATATTTT.